This T cell receptor beta chain was recorded in a study of technical replicates of blood from a handful of donors. The CDR3 length is 16 residues. The ends lost 4 bases at V and 10 bases at J; junction bases unmatched: 13. Germline CDR1 is SNHLY and CDR2 is FYNNEI. The data were produced by immunoSEQ multiplex PCR, yet TCRdb's version contains in-frame clones alone and is incomplete. The data hold roughly 60,000 clones, with 80% to 90% observed a single time. The chain couples TRBV2 to TRBJ1-6, with 7 positions matching TRBD1. Input material: PBMCs. The receptor comes from a human donor in good health. Some clones in this sample may be carry-over from other donors' samples. The CDR3 DNA follows: TGTGCCAGCAGTGGGGACAGCCCGGTGTCGGGATCACCCCTCCACTTT. Translated: CASSGDSPVSGSPLHF.